This is a list of T cell receptor beta chains from one sample in a study of cytomegalovirus exposure and HLA in healthy donors. The method was immunoSEQ multiplex PCR; TCRdb's version includes in-frame clones alone and lacks a portion of them. Of 150,000 or so clones listed, approximately 84% are singletons. The sequenced material came from PBMCs. These receptor sequences come from a man younger than 40 in good health and CMV-seronegative. CDR3s include the opening cysteine and the closing phenylalanine or tryptophan. D genes are given only for firm matches. Clone size is given for some rows only: seen once, a few or many times, or a class if the clone is expanded.

cdr3_length j_call v_call d_call clone_size cdr3_nt cdr3_aa
17 TRBJ2-6 TRBV27 NA NA TGTGCCACCGGCCTTCTTTGGGGGGGCGCTGGGGCCAACGTCCTGACTTTC CATGLLWGGAGANVLTF
14 TRBJ1-1 TRBV6-5 NA NA TGTGCCAGCAGTTACGACGGGGTTAGGACTGAAGCTTTCTTT CASSYDGVRTEAFF
14 TRBJ2-3 TRBV19 NA NA TGTGCCAGTAGTATTAAAGGGGGAGAGGATACGCAGTATTTT CASSIKGGEDTQYF
15 TRBJ1-5 TRBV27 NA NA TGTGCCAGCAGTTTAAACAGGGAAAGCAATCAGCCCCAGCATTTT CASSLNRESNQPQHF
14 TRBJ1-1 TRBV6-5 NA NA TGTGCCAGCACCCCGGGAGGCCAGCGGACTGAAGCTTTCTTT CASTPGGQRTEAFF
16 TRBJ1-4 TRBV7-9 TRBD1 NA TGTGCCAGCAGCCGATGGTTCGGACAGGGCGGTGAAAAACTGTTTTTT CASSRWFGQGGEKLFF
16 TRBJ2-2 TRBV5-1 TRBD1 NA TGCGCCAGCAGCTCCGAAGGACAGGGGAACACCGGGGAGCTGTTTTTT CASSSEGQGNTGELFF
15 TRBJ2-3 TRBV5-6 TRBD2 NA TGTGCCAGCACCTCGGGACTAGCGGTCTCAGATACGCAGTATTTT CASTSGLAVSDTQYF
20 TRBJ1-4 TRBV5-1 TRBD1 NA TGCGCCAGCAGCTTGGATCGGTCGGGGACAGGACTTTATACTAATGAAAAACTGTTTTTT CASSLDRSGTGLYTNEKLFF
14 TRBJ2-2 TRBV19 TRBD1 NA TGTGCCAGTAAGGACAGGGCCTCAACCGGGGAGCTGTTTTTT CASKDRASTGELFF
15 TRBJ2-3 TRBV13 TRBD2 few TGTGCCAGCAGCTCCACTAGCGGCCGCACAGATACGCAGTATTTT CASSSTSGRTDTQYF
15 TRBJ2-3 TRBV30 NA few TGTGCCTGGAGCCTAGGTGGCGGCAGCACAGATACGCAGTATTTT CAWSLGGGSTDTQYF
15 TRBJ2-1 TRBV7-6 TRBD2 NA TGTGCCAGCAGCCTCACCGGGACTAGCGGCAATGAGCAGTTCTTC CASSLTGTSGNEQFF
13 TRBJ2-5 TRBV10-1 NA NA TGCGCCAGCAGTCGGACAACGATGGAGACCCAGTACTTC CASSRTTMETQYF
13 TRBJ1-2 TRBV11-2 NA NA TGTGCCAGCAGCCCACAGGGTTTGGGCGGCTACACCTTC CASSPQGLGGYTF